This T cell receptor beta chain was captured by sequencing in a study of CD8 T cells in ankylosing spondylitis (dated by TCRdb to between 2016 and 2019). As for the study more broadly: To find TCR variants linked to disease, the study profiled T cell receptor beta repertoires in ankylosing spondylitis patients and healthy donors. In total, the full study cohort was made up of roughly 110 healthy donors and roughly 27 ankylosing spondylitis patients. Peripheral blood was sampled, and synovial fluid was additionally collected from ankylosing spondylitis patients. Here is what the overall study found, with its caveats: Some motif variants were previously reported in synovial fluid and blood of reactive arthritis patients, suggesting common disease-initiation mechanisms. The disease-linked clones were reported to be significantly enriched in matched synovial fluid samples from ankylosing spondylitis patients. A CD8+ phenotype was shown by the disease-linked clones, which were found at relatively low frequencies in peripheral blood. Blood from ankylosing spondylitis patients appeared to be characterized by a TCR beta motif composed of about eight highly homologous amino acid variants.

The CDR3, cysteine through phenylalanine, is 14 amino acids long. Just CDR3 DNA is preserved here, 42 bases in frame from base 1. Sequences LGHNA (CDR1) and YNFKEQ (CDR2) are obtained from the germline V gene. TCRdb records Illumina HiSeq 2500 as the sequencer. Quantitative 5'-RACE with molecular barcodes was the method used to prepare the TCR beta libraries. Per the authors' processing: A new computational method based on a probabilistic model of VDJ rearrangement was used to identify disease-linked TCR variants. TCRdb's own reprocessing of the public reads used fastp at Q25 and MiXCR and kept productive beta chains. Every CDR3 protein is listed once, alongside the most common genes and DNA of its rows. The V and J calls were determined by TCRdb, not by the authors. This sample is represented by fewer than 400,000 distinct CDR3 sequences; roughly 8% of them were singletons. Roughly 15% of the sample is in the top ten clones.

In the case of this clonotype: Its recognized antigen is unknown. A read error may account for a junction end that differs from germline.

This receptor was obtained from a male donor with ankylosing spondylitis. The material sequenced was blood, either unsorted or a sorted T cell fraction (not recorded which). The V and J segments used are TRBV4-2 and TRBJ2-5, with the D segment possibly TRBD1 or TRBD2, each aligning over 5 bases. The sequenced DNA is TGTGCCAGCAGCCAAGATGGGGCCCGGGACCCGAGTGACTTC. It specifies CASSQDGARDPSDF.